This TCR beta chain was captured by sequencing in a study of Ad26.COV2.S vaccination and SARS-CoV-2 variants. Study in general: Once or twice, 56 days apart, Ad26.COV2.S was delivered intramuscularly.

Specified treatment: 19 received Ad26.COV2.S at low or high dose, single or two shots; roughly 5 received placebo; per-sample allocation not given. Following the first vaccine or placebo injection, samples were taken on day 63. Notes on this clone: Relative to the germline gene, one junction end is altered; a read error may explain this.

The assay was immunoSEQ multiplex PCR, and TCRdb's table has in-frame clones only and misses some. Of over 400,000 clones in the sample, around 92% were seen once. The CDR3 runs to 13 residues. The sample here was peripheral blood, taken in a trial of Ad26.COV2.S vaccine versus placebo. The TCR comes from a person between 18 and 65 years old who received the Ad26.COV2.S COVID-19 vaccine or a placebo. The chain employs TRBV12-3 or TRBV12-4 and TRBJ1-2, with D possibly matching TRBD1 (6 bases). CDR3 DNA sequence: TGTGCCAGCAGTTTAGATAGCAGGGGAGGCAGCGTCTTC. It encodes CASSLDSRGGSVF.